The 30 T cell receptor beta chains given below trace back to one sample, sequenced in a study of T cell responses to AZD1222 COVID-19 vaccine. Generated by immunoSEQ multiplex PCR, the TCRdb table keeps only in-frame clones and is missing some. This sample has 88,000 or so clones, with about nine tenths found just once. The sample here was peripheral blood, taken on day 0 of AZD1222 vaccination. The receptor set was obtained from an adult in good health.

This chain uses TRBV20-1 with TRBJ2-5, with 8 bases lining up with TRBD2. The CDR3 consists of 16 residues. V shed 3 bases and J 2 bases; nucleotides not matched to a gene: 11. The germline CDR1 and CDR2 sequences are DFQATT and SNEGSKA (reference sequence). The chain's CDR3 is CSASLSAGGPQETQYF. DNA of the CDR3: TGCAGTGCTAGTCTCTCGGCGGGGGGCCCGCAAGAGACCCAGTACTTC.

This clone was seen just once. The chain has TRBV23-1 and TRBJ1-1, with D possibly being TRBD1 (6 bases). TRBV23-1 is treated as an ORF (open reading frame) with a function not yet certain. V lost 2 bases, J lost 5 bases, and 15 bases lay in between. The CDR3 loop spans 15 amino acids. The CDR3 DNA reads as TGCGCCAGCAGTCAAAGCGGAAGGGGGGAGACTGAAGCTTTCTTT. It encodes CASSQSGRGETEAFF.

This clone was recorded only once. The chain carries TRBV19 and TRBJ1-6; D is ambiguous. CDR1 and CDR2 (germline): LNHDA, SQIVND (reference sequence). Trimming removed 3 bases from V and 8 bases from J, with 11 bases in between. The CDR3 is made up of 14 amino acids. The CDR3 spells CASSMFGGDSPLHF. The CDR3 DNA reads TGTGCCAGTAGTATGTTCGGCGGGGATTCACCCCTCCACTTT.

This sequence joins TRBV6-5 and TRBJ1-1; D remains unclear. Trimming removed 1 base from V and 1 base from J, with 7 bases in between. This CDR3 region has 14 residues. Looked up from germline, CDR1 is MNHEY and CDR2 is SVGAGI. CDR3 amino acids: CASSYYSGNTEAFF. The CDR3 bases are TGTGCCAGCAGTTACTACAGCGGGAACACTGAAGCTTTCTTT.

The CDR3, as DNA: TGTGCCAGCAGCCTAAGCGGCCTCAACACCGGGGAGCTGTTTTTT. Translation gives CASSLSGLNTGELFF. V gene TRBV9 combines with J gene TRBJ2-2, with a tentative D call TRBD2 (5 bases). V lost 4 bases and J lost 2, with 12 bases in between. CDR3 length: 15 amino acids. Germline V CDR1 and CDR2: SGDLS, YYNGEE.

J is TRBJ1-5 and V is TRBV5-1; D perhaps matches TRBD1 (5 bases). The CDR3 contains 15 residues. CDR1 SGHRS and CDR2 YFSETQ come from the germline V gene. The V end lost 0 bases, the J end lost 7 bases, and 14 bases lay between the germline ends. The CDR3 DNA follows: TGCGCCAGCAGCTTGGACGGGGTTGGGGGACAGCCCCAGCATTTT. Protein product: CASSLDGVGGQPQHF.

This chain connects TRBV27 to TRBJ2-5, with TRBD2 matching 8 bases. CDR1 is MNHEY, CDR2 SMNVEV, per germline (reference sequence). The CDR3 extends over 15 amino acids. J gave up 1 base and V 8 bases, and 9 bases lay outside the gene matches. The CDR3 DNA reads as TGTGCCAGCGGCGAAGCGGGGGATCCCCAAGAGACCCAGTACTTC. Protein: CASGEAGDPQETQYF.

The genes are TRBV4-2 and TRBJ1-2; no clear D gene. The V end was cut by 1 base, the J end by 4 bases, with 19 bases between. The germline V gene has CDR1 LGHNA and CDR2 YNFKEQ. The CDR3 totals 17 residues. The CDR3 is CASSQARWAGRVYGYTF. Written as DNA, the CDR3 is TGTGCCAGCAGCCAAGCTCGTTGGGCTGGGCGGGTCTATGGCTACACCTTC.

V is TRBV5-6 and J is TRBJ1-4; D unclear. Looked up from germline, CDR1 is SGHDT and CDR2 is YYEEEE. The CDR3 covers 14 residues. V was shortened by 0 bases and J by 1 base, with 4 bases between the two germline ends. The CDR3 loop reads CASSLGVTNEKLFF. CDR3 in DNA: TGTGCCAGCAGCTTGGGGGTAACTAATGAAAAACTGTTTTTT.

V and J are TRBV19 and TRBJ2-2; the D is unclear. There are 13 residues in the CDR3. Between the trimmed V and J ends, which lost 8 bases and 4 bases, there was a span of 11 bases. Germline-derived CDR1 and CDR2 are LNHDA and SQIVND (reference sequence). The CDR3 nucleotides are TGTGCCAGTTCATGGGTGGGCACCGGGGAGCTGTTTTTT. It translates to CASSWVGTGELFF. Full variable domain (rest looked up from reference TRBV19 and TRBJ2-2): DGGITQSPKYLFRKEGQNVTLSCEQNLNHDAMYWYRQDPGQGLRLIYYSQIVNDFQKGDIAEGYSVSREKKESFPLTVTSAQKNPTAFYLCASSWVGTGELFFGEGSRLTVL.

This clone was recorded only once. The V and J genes are TRBV29-1 and TRBJ2-3, with 7 bases fitting TRBD2. The CDR3 totals 15 residues. Germline V lookup: CDR1 SQVTM, CDR2 ANQGSEA. Germline trimming cut 4 bases from V and 5 bases from J; bases unmatched to any gene: 12. The CDR3 loop reads CSVGVLAAPLDTQYF. The CDR3 nucleotides read TGCAGCGTTGGAGTTCTAGCGGCCCCGCTAGATACGCAGTATTTT.

V gene TRBV18 combines with J gene TRBJ1-3, with unresolved D. The CDR3 covers 12 residues. V was clipped by 6 bases and J by 5 bases, with 8 bases between them. CDR1 is KGHSH and CDR2 is LQKENI in the germline V gene. CDR3 sequence reads: CASSPNRNTIYF. CDR3 nucleotide sequence: TGTGCCAGCTCGCCTAACAGAAACACCATATATTTT.

The chain couples TRBV7-2 to TRBJ2-7, with D perhaps assigned TRBD1 or TRBD2 (5 bases each). Deletions cut 5 bases from V and 7 bases from J, with 18 bases between. The CDR3 sequence is 14 residues long. CDR1 is SGHTA and CDR2 is FQGNSA in the germline V gene. Written as DNA, the CDR3 is TGTGCCAGCAGCCCAAGACGGGACCCTACGGAGCAGTACTTC. This gives the protein CASSPRRDPTEQYF.

The rearrangement uses TRBV19 and TRBJ2-3; D is possibly TRBD2 (6 bases). Trimming removed 1 base at V and 3 bases at J, with 8 bases between. Germline V gene lookup returns CDR1 LNHDA and CDR2 SQIVND (reference sequence). The CDR3 runs 14 residues. The CDR3 protein is CASSIAGGTDTQYF. CDR3 bases: TGTGCCAGTAGTATAGCCGGGGGAACAGATACGCAGTATTTT.

This chain joins TRBV7-3 and TRBJ1-2, with TRBD1 matching 8 bases. This CDR3 is built from 13 residues. V lost 5 bases to trimming and J lost 6 bases; unmatched junction nucleotides: 5. Germline lookup yields CDR1 SGHTA and CDR2 FQGTGA. This CDR3 reads CASSPQTGDGYTF. Written as DNA, the CDR3 is TGTGCCAGCAGCCCGCAGACAGGGGATGGCTACACCTTC. Complete variable domain (other parts from reference TRBV7-3 and TRBJ1-2): GAGVSQTPSNKVTEKGKYVELRCDPISGHTALYWYRQSLGQGPEFLIYFQGTGAADDSGLPNDRFFAVRPEGSVSTLKIQRTERGDSAVYLCASSPQTGDGYTFGSGTRLTVV.

The chain has TRBV3-1 (or the pseudogene TRBV3-2) and TRBJ2-1; tentative D call: TRBD1 (7 bases). CDR3 length: 16 amino acids. CDR1 and CDR2 (germline): LGHDT, YNNKEL (reference sequence). The V end was cut by 3 bases, the J end by 0 bases, with 12 bases between. The CDR3 is CASSQEEGASYNEQFF. For the CDR3, the DNA is TGTGCCAGCAGCCAGGAGGAGGGGGCCTCCTACAATGAGCAGTTCTTC.

The chain uses TRBV7-9 and TRBJ1-4; D is unclear. Trimming stripped 1 base from V and 0 bases from J, with 9 bases between. CDR3 length: 16 amino acids. Germline values: CDR1 SEHNR, CDR2 FQNEAQ (reference sequence). The CDR3 is CASSLVGSATNEKLFF. For the CDR3, the DNA is TGTGCCAGCAGCTTAGTAGGTAGTGCAACTAATGAAAAACTGTTTTTT. Full variable domain (outside the CDR3, taken from reference TRBV7-9 and TRBJ1-4): DTGVSQNPRHKITKRGQNVTFRCDPISEHNRLYWYRQTLGQGPEFLTYFQNEAQLEKSRLLSDRFSAERPKGSFSTLEIQRTEQGDSAMYLCASSLVGSATNEKLFFGSGTQLSVL.

The chain is built from TRBV6-2 or TRBV6-3 and TRBJ1-4; D gene uncertain. CDR3 length: 13 residues. V dropped 6 bases and J dropped 6 bases, with 11 bases sitting between them. The germline gives CDR1 MNHEY, CDR2 SVGEGT. This CDR3 is CASSRGPDEKLFF. CDR3 sequence (DNA): TGTGCCAGCAGCCGCGGACCCGATGAAAAACTGTTTTTT.

This sequence joins TRBV25-1 and TRBJ1-5; 7 positions match TRBD1. This CDR3 has 14 residues. Germline CDR1 is MGHDK and CDR2 is SYGVNS. Germline trimming cut 3 bases from V and 5 bases from J; bases unmatched to any gene: 4. CDR3 loop: CASSEGQHDQPQHF. CDR3 coding DNA: TGTGCCAGCAGTGAGGGACAGCACGATCAGCCCCAGCATTTT.

This chain uses TRBV7-6 with TRBJ2-7; 9 bases agree with TRBD2. This CDR3 spans 18 amino acids. V lost 2 bases and J lost 7; bases outside the gene matches: 18. Germline-derived CDR1 and CDR2 are SGHVS and FNYEAQ. This CDR3 is CASSLWDNSGSVSPEQYF. CDR3 DNA: TGTGCCAGCAGCTTATGGGATAATAGCGGGAGTGTCTCCCCTGAGCAGTACTTC.

The J gene is TRBJ1-2, the V gene TRBV6-5; unclear D gene. Germline-derived CDR1 and CDR2 are MNHEY and SVGAGI. There are 13 residues in the CDR3. The V gene lost 6 bases and the J gene lost 3 bases, with 11 bases spanning the gap. The chain's CDR3 is CASRAREDYGYTF. Here the CDR3 DNA reads TGTGCCAGCAGGGCCCGGGAAGACTATGGCTACACCTTC.

This clone was detected once. The chain carries TRBV13 and TRBJ2-7; TRBD2 is a possible D gene (6 bases). CDR3 length: 15 amino acids. Germline CDR1 is PRHDT and CDR2 is FYEKMQ (reference sequence). Trimming stripped 0 bases from V and 2 bases from J, with 11 bases between. CDR3 loop: CASSLGAGMAYEQYF. Here the CDR3 DNA reads TGTGCCAGCAGCTTAGGGGCGGGGATGGCCTACGAGCAGTACTTC.

The V gene is TRBV6-5, the J gene TRBJ2-6; D is unclear. Germline V gene data show CDR1 as MNHEY and CDR2 as SVGAGI. Deletions cut 8 bases from V and 1 base from J, with 12 bases between. This CDR3 is 15 amino acids long. CDR3 sequence: CASAVKFSGANVLTF. Written as DNA, the CDR3 is TGTGCCAGCGCGGTCAAATTTTCTGGGGCCAACGTCCTGACTTTC.

The genes are TRBV2 and TRBJ1-1; D uncertain. V was cut by 8 bases and J by 0 bases, with 10 bases left in between. Germline V gene sequence: CDR1 SNHLY, CDR2 FYNNEI. The CDR3 extends over 13 amino acids. Here the CDR3 reads CASGLEVNTEAFF. DNA for the CDR3: TGTGCCAGCGGGTTGGAGGTGAACACTGAAGCTTTCTTT.

The V call is TRBV6-5, the J call TRBJ2-5; no firm D call. The V end lost 6 bases, the J end lost 4 bases, and 15 bases lay between the germline ends. This CDR3 contains 14 residues. Germline CDR1 and CDR2: MNHEY and SVGAGI. The CDR3: CASSQRDSAETQYF. The DNA for the CDR3 is TGTGCCAGCAGCCAACGCGACTCAGCAGAGACCCAGTACTTC.

This clone was counted once. The CDR3 protein is CASSESTGVYNSPLHF. DNA of the CDR3: TGTGCCAGCAGTGAATCCACAGGGGTCTATAATTCACCCCTCCACTTT. The chain joins TRBV25-1 to TRBJ1-6, with 7 bases lining up with TRBD1. Trimming cost V 1 base and J 3 bases; bases outside gene matches: 3. The CDR3 is made up of 16 amino acids. From germline, CDR1 is MGHDK and CDR2 SYGVNS.

The chain carries TRBV11-3 and TRBJ2-7; D uncertain. V was shortened by 11 bases and J by 2 bases, with 16 bases between the two germline ends. Looked up from germline, CDR1 is SGHNT and CDR2 is YENEEA. The CDR3 contains 13 residues. CDR3 nucleotides: TGTGCCTCCGCTCGGTCAAAGGCCTACGAGCAGTACTTC. Encoded protein: CASARSKAYEQYF.

V and J are TRBV10-2 and TRBJ1-5, with TRBD1 identical over 7 bases. Trimming at V came to 0 bases and at J to 8 bases, leaving 10 bases not matched to a gene. Germline V CDR1 and CDR2: WSHSY, SAAADI. This CDR3 is built from 16 residues. The CDR3 DNA reads TGCGCCAGCAGTGAGTCACCCGCAGGGGGTTTTGAGCCCCAGCATTTT. Its protein is CASSESPAGGFEPQHF.

The chain is built from TRBV15 and TRBJ1-1; D is perhaps TRBD1 (5 bases). CDR1 is LNHNV, CDR2 YYDKDF, per germline (reference sequence). This CDR3 comprises 14 residues. V lost 1 base to trimming and J lost 5 bases, with 11 bases between them. The CDR3 here is CATSRVGVRTEAFF. Here the CDR3 DNA reads TGTGCCACCAGCAGAGTGGGGGTGAGGACTGAAGCTTTCTTT.

The chain is built from TRBV9 and TRBJ2-1; 8 nucleotides line up with TRBD2. This CDR3 comprises 15 residues. The trim removed 3 bases at V and 1 base at J, leaving 3 bases unmatched. Per the germline V gene, CDR1 is SGDLS and CDR2 is YYNGEE. CDR3 nucleotides: TGTGCCAGCAGCGCGGGCGGGGGGTCCTACAATGAGCAGTTCTTC. Its translation: CASSAGGGSYNEQFF.